This TCR beta chain comes out of a study of T cell responses to AZD1222 COVID-19 vaccine. About this clone: Antigen: not known.

Some clones are missing from TCRdb's copy, which holds only in-frame ones; the method was immunoSEQ multiplex PCR. This table holds roughly 140,000 clones, about nine tenths found once. Study findings and constraints: Donors were mostly white British, more females; clonal diversity possibly underestimated. There were vaccine-associated CD4 TCRs across spike, dominant at 160-218 and 743-854. Repertoire sampling was restricted to post-peak T cell response timepoints.

V was cut by 7 bases and J by 0 bases, with 16 bases left in between. The CDR3 spans 17 residues. Germline CDR1 is LNHDA and CDR2 is SQIVND (reference sequence). V usage is TRBV19 and J usage is TRBJ2-6; no clear D. The sample was peripheral blood, taken on day 0 of MenACWY control vaccination. This receptor was taken from an adult in good health. The CDR3 loop reads CASTLDGRSSGANVLTF. The CDR3 DNA sequence: TGTGCCAGTACCCTCGACGGCAGGAGCTCTGGGGCCAACGTCCTGACTTTC.